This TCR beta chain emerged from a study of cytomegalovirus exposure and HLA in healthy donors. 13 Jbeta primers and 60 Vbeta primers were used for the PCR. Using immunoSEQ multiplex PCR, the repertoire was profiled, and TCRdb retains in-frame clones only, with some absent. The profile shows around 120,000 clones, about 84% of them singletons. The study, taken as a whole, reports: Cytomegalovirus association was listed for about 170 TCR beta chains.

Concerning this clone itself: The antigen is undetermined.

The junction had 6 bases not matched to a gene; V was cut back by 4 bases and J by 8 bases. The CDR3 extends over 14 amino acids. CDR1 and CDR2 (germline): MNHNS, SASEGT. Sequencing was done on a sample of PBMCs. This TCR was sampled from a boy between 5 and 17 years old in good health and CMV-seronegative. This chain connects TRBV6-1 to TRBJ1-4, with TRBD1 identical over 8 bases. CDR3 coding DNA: TGTGCCAGCAGTGTCAGGGGGCGGGGAGAAAAACTGTTTTTT. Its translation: CASSVRGRGEKLFF.